This TCR beta chain derives from a study of T cells after yellow fever vaccination. Findings of the study overall: Though weaker, the secondary response peaked faster, on day 5 versus 15. Booster samples showed a return of most primary-vaccination clones (around 96% CD4, approximately 85% CD8). Among all clonotypes, a small share was observed in both CD4 and CD8 compartments.

This clonotype was detected a few times. The antigen remains unidentified. A universal primer site and UMIs were added as TCR cDNA was made by 5'RACE template switching. TCRdb called the 5' RACE reads again in MiXCR, with one record for every CDR3 protein. This table holds around 150,000 distinct CDR3 sequences, around 7.3% found once. CDR3 length: 13 amino acids. Per germline, CDR1 LNHDA and CDR2 SQIVND (reference sequence). Trimming cost V 2 bases and J 8 bases, with 12 bases left between them. The TCR was taken from a man aged 18 to 29 who received the YFV17D yellow fever vaccine. Sample: CD4+ T cells sorted from PBMCs, taken around 5 days after the first yellow fever vaccination. The V and J genes are TRBV19 and TRBJ1-2; no clear D. Here the CDR3 DNA reads TGTGCCAGTAGTATAAATGACATCGGGGGCTACACCTTC. Protein sequence: CASSINDIGGYTF.